This T cell receptor beta chain originates from a study of blood T cell repertoires in COVID-19. Whole-study context: Donors in the United States, Italy and Spain gave samples during acute or convalescent COVID-19.

Some clones are missing from TCRdb's copy, which holds only in-frame ones; the method was immunoSEQ multiplex PCR. This sample has just over 300,000 clones, with 70% to 90% found just once. The CDR3 totals 14 residues. Trimming took off 0 bases at V and 1 base at J, with 7 bases between the two ends. CDR1 and CDR2 from the germline V gene are SGDLS and YYNGEE. Individuals aged about 18 to 90 years were recruited from roughly 23 US areas. Each recovered donor of Cohort 3 presented with two negative PCRs, clearance, or symptom resolution. The chain joins TRBV9 to TRBJ1-1; D is ambiguous. Input material: PBMCs or T cells enriched from blood (not recorded which). The source of this sequence is a man in his thirties or forties who had recovered from COVID-19. CDR3 sequence (DNA): TGTGCCAGCAGCGTAGGTCGCGGGAACACTGAAGCTTTCTTT. Translating it yields CASSVGRGNTEAFF.